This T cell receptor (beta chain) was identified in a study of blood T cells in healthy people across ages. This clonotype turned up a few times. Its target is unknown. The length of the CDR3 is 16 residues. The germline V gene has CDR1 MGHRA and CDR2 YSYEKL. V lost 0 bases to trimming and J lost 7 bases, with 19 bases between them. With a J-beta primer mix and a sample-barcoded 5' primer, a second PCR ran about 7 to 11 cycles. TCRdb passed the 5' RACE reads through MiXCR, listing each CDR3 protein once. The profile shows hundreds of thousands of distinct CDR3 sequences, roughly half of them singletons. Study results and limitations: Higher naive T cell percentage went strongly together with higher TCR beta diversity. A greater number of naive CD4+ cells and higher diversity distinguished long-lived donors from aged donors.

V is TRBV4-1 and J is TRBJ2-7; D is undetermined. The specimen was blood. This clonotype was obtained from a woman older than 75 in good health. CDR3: CASSQDLSIGRKEQYF. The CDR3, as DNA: TGCGCCAGCAGCCAAGATTTATCCATAGGTCGGAAGGAGCAGTACTTC.